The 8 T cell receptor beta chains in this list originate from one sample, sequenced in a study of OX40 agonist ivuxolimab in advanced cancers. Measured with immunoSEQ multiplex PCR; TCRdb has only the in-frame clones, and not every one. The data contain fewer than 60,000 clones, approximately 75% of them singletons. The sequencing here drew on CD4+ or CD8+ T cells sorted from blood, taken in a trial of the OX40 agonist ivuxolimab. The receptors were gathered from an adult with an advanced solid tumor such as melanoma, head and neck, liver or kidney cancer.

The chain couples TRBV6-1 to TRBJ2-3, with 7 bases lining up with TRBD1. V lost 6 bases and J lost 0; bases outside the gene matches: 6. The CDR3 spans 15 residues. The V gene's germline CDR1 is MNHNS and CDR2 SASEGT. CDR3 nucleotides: TGTGCCAGCAGCATCGACAGGGTTAGCACAGATACGCAGTATTTT. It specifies CASSIDRVSTDTQYF.

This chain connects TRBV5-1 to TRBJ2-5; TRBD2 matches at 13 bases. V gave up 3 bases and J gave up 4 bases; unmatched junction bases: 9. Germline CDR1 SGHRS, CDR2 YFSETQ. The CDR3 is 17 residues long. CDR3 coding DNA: TGCGCCAGCAGCTCCCTGACTAGCGGGGGGCTGGGAGAGACCCAGTACTTC. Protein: CASSSLTSGGLGETQYF.

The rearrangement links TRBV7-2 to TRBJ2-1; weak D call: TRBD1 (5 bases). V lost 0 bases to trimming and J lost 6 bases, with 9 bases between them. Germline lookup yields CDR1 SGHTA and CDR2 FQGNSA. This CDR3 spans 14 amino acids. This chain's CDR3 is CASSLARRVNEQFF. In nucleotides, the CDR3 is TGTGCCAGCAGCTTAGCGCGCAGGGTCAATGAGCAGTTCTTC.

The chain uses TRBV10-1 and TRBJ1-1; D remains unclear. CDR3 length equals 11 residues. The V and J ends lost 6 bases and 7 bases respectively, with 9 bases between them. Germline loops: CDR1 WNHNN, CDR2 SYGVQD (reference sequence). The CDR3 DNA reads TGCGCCAGCAGGGCTCGTTTTGAAGCTTTCTTT. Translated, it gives CASRARFEAFF.

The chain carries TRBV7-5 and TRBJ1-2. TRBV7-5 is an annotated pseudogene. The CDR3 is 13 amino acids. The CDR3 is CASSSWDRYGYTF. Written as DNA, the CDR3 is TGTGCCAGCAGCTCTTGGGACCGTTATGGCTACACCTTC.

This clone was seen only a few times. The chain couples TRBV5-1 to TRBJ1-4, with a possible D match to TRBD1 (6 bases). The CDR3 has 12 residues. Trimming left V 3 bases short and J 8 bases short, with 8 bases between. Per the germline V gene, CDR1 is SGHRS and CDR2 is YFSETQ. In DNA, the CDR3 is TGCGCCAGCAGCTCCGACAGGGAAAAACTGTTTTTT. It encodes CASSSDREKLFF.

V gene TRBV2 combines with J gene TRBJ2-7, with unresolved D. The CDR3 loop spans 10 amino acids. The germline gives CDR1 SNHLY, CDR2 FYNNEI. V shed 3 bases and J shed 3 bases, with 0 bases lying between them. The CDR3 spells CASSDYEQYF. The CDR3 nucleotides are TGTGCCAGCAGTGACTACGAGCAGTACTTC.

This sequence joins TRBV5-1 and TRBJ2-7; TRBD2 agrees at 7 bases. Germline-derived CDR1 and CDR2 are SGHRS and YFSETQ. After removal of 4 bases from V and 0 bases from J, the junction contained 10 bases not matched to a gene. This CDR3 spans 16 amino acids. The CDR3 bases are TGCGCCAGCAGCGCGATGGGGAGGGGAAGCTCCTACGAGCAGTACTTC. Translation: CASSAMGRGSSYEQYF.